What follows are 6 T cell receptor beta chains derived from one specimen sequenced in a study of post-analysis software for immune sequencing data. Study outcomes and limitations: Patients had higher frequencies than controls of five or six TRBV segments, including TRBV5-6, TRBV5-1 and TRBV20-1.

Antigens of these TCRs are unknown. Included in the TCR beta cDNA libraries were unique molecular identifiers. TCRdb re-analysed the PCR reads in MiXCR, keeping a single row per CDR3 protein. The sample yields 740,000 or so distinct CDR3 sequences, about 57% seen once. Sequencing was performed on blood. The source of these receptors is a girl aged 5-17 years with multiple sclerosis.

V is TRBV3-1 and J is TRBJ2-7; tentative D call: TRBD2 (6 bases). The germline V gene encodes CDR1 LGHDT and CDR2 YNNKEL (reference sequence). The CDR3 runs 14 residues. V dropped 2 bases and J dropped 2 bases, with 10 bases sitting between them. DNA of the CDR3: TGTGCCAGCAGCCAATCCGGGAGTCCCTACGAGCAGTACTTC. Translation gives CASSQSGSPYEQYF.

This clonotype was seen a handful of times. The V call is TRBV20-1, the J call TRBJ2-7; D is ambiguous. V lost 3 bases, J lost 3 bases, and 15 bases lay in between. This CDR3 is 14 amino acids long. Germline CDR1 DFQATT, CDR2 SNEGSKA (reference sequence). CDR3 nucleotides: TGCAGTGCTAGGCGCAAAACCTCCTACTACGAGCAGTACTTC. Translation gives CSARRKTSYYEQYF.

A remark on this clonotype: The junction departs from germline at one end; a sequencing error may be responsible. The CDR3 loop reads CASSEAEEGYNEQFF. CDR3 nucleotide sequence: TGTGCCAGCAGTGAAGCGGAAGAGGGATACAATGAGCAGTTCTTT. The J gene is TRBJ2-1, the V gene TRBV6-1, with D possibly matching TRBD2 (5 bases). The length of the CDR3 is 15 residues. Germline V lookup: CDR1 MNHNS, CDR2 SASEGT.

This sequence joins TRBV7-9 and TRBJ2-1; 9 nucleotides agree with TRBD2. This CDR3 region has 17 residues. J was trimmed by 2 bases and V by 2 bases; bases with no gene match: 7. The germline V gene encodes CDR1 SEHNR and CDR2 FQNEAQ (reference sequence). CDR3 in amino acids: CASSLRSSGRPYNEQFF. CDR3 bases: TGTGCCAGCAGCTTAAGATCCAGCGGGAGGCCCTACAATGAGCAGTTCTTC.

V gene TRBV5-1 combines with J gene TRBJ1-2; D not certain. This CDR3 is 15 amino acids long. Deletions cut 0 bases from V and 4 bases from J, with 13 bases between. Germline V gives CDR1 SGHRS, CDR2 YFSETQ. Here the CDR3 reads CASSLAQSSSYGYTF. CDR3 sequence (DNA): TGCGCCAGCAGCTTGGCCCAGTCTTCTAGCTATGGCTACACCTTC.

This clonotype was counted ten times or more. The genes are TRBV29-1 and TRBJ2-7; D is unresolved. In germline, CDR1 is SQVTM, CDR2 ANQGSEA. Trimming removed 1 base at V and 1 base at J, with 5 bases between. This CDR3 region has 12 residues. CDR3 amino acids: CSVEAGSYEQYF. The DNA for the CDR3 is TGCAGCGTTGAAGCCGGGTCCTACGAGCAGTACTTC.